The sequence of this T cell receptor beta chain was determined in a study of vaccination effects on CD4 cells after COVID-19. Sequencing was performed with immunoSEQ multiplex PCR; in TCRdb, only in-frame clones are kept and a portion is missing. The sample records over 25,000 clones, 83% being singletons. Under the ViraFEST assay, PBMC were stimulated with viral peptide pools so that antigen-specific CD4+ T cells expanded. Sequencing was performed afterwards. A 10-day culture period preceded the isolation of CD4+ T cells. Each participant received a vaccine that was either BNT162b2 or mRNA-1273, given as two doses. People in the vaccine group had not been infected with SARS-CoV-2 before, and their nucleocapsid antibodies were negative. Half-medium changes using IL-2 medium occurred on days 3 and 7. Turning to this clone: Its antigen is not identified.

This receptor was taken from a human donor who received a COVID-19 vaccine. Some clones in this sample may be carry-over from other donors' samples. The sequences come from CD4+ T cells from PBMCs cultured with HCoV-NL63 spike peptides, collected after COVID-19 vaccination.

The CDR3 here is CASSLTGVETQYF. CDR3 DNA sequence: TGTGCCAGCAGCCTCACAGGGGTGGAGACCCAGTACTTC. The chain uses TRBV7-2 and TRBJ2-5, with TRBD1 matching 7 bases. From germline, CDR1 is SGHTA and CDR2 FQGNSA. This CDR3 has 13 amino acids. V trimming: 5 bases; J trimming: 5 bases; junction bases outside the gene matches: 5.